Included here is one T cell receptor beta chain sequence, with context. This table comes from immunoSEQ multiplex PCR, and its TCRdb copy is limited to in-frame clones, with some not included. The table records about 40,000 clones, around 94% of them present only once. This sample was taken from a study of T cells in tuberculosis. The time point was: new active TB diagnosis, blood taken before or within 7 days of starting treatment. This CDR3 comprises 14 residues. CDR1 and CDR2 (germline): MDHEN, SYDVKM. Trimming took off 3 bases at V and 4 bases at J, with 13 bases between the two ends. The input for sequencing was PBMCs, taken at tuberculosis diagnosis. The chain recombines TRBV28 with TRBJ2-7, with D perhaps TRBD1 (5 bases). The receptor was derived from an adult with tuberculosis. The CDR3 loop is CASSFSQGSYEQYF. The CDR3 coding sequence is TGTGCCAGCAGTTTTTCGCAGGGAAGTTACGAGCAGTACTTC.